This TCR beta chain stems from a study of cytomegalovirus exposure and HLA in healthy donors (dated by TCRdb to about 2017). For the wider study: The 500 to 800 repertoires of the first cohort and the approximately 110 validation repertoires were produced on the same platform, according to a later analysis. The study was designed to test whether signatures of past pathogen exposure could be identified by cataloging public T cell receptors. Besides the first cohort of around 700 subjects, a separate validation cohort made up of 120 different subjects was used. The study combined high-throughput TCR immunosequencing, statistical association of individual TCRs with disease status, and machine learning to predict cytomegalovirus infection status.

Library generation was performed with the immunoSEQ multiplex PCR assay. The source study handled its data this way. To diagnose cytomegalovirus status from the catalog of TCR beta chain sequences, a statistical classification framework was built. TCRdb took this table from immuneACCESS and kept in-frame rearrangements with V and J called. Such tables lack part of the clones; where checked against another copy, unresolved V genes explain under half of the gap, and the rest is unexplained. The V and J calls and clone size are taken from that table; D and trimming were inferred from the DNA. The sample has approximately 260,000 clones on record, around 87% of them singletons. Clones ranked in the top ten supply 1% to 1.5% of the sample. Points the paper makes about the study in general: A later analysis lacked HLA typing for the validation cohort, so it scored co-occurrence in that cohort across all 110 or so repertoires. Three of the identified cytomegalovirus-associated TCR beta chains were confirmed in vitro to be specific for cytomegalovirus antigens. Of the cluster scores, roughly 95% were above 0 in a later analysis, which found that TCRs clustered in the first cohort also tended to co-occur in the 130 or so validation repertoires. Most TCR sequences were seen in very few donors, while some public TCRs were found in many individuals. The classifier was reported to diagnose cytomegalovirus status with high specificity and sensitivity in both the original cohort and the validation cohort. The authors suggested that the approach could potentially be extended to other disease states and immunological phenotypes. The study listed over 150 TCR beta chains as associated with cytomegalovirus.

As to this clone: The antigen it recognizes is unknown. The sample holds no much larger clone one base away, and base qualities are not on file.

The donors were included in the validation cohort of roughly 130 subjects, a group kept apart from the approximately 690-subject first cohort. The sequence came from a woman aged 30 to 39 in good health and CMV-seropositive. Sequenced material: PBMCs.

The bases are TGCGCCAGCAGTGACCGTAAGCGGGAGTTAAACGAGCAGTACTTC. Translation gives CASSDRKRELNEQYF. The chain employs TRBV10-1 and TRBJ2-7; 8 nucleotides in the junction match TRBD2. Counted from cysteine to phenylalanine, this CDR3 has 15 amino acids. Here the CDR3 DNA is all that survives: 45 bases in frame from base 1. For this chain, trimming is 3 bases at the V end and 5 bases at the J end, and the number of junction bases without a gene match is 9. CDR1 is given as WNHNN and CDR2 as SYGVQD, both from the germline V gene (reference sequence).